The 16 T cell receptor beta chains listed next were all sequenced from one sample in a study of blood T cells in healthy people across ages. Combining a sample-barcoded 5' primer with a J-beta primer mix, a second PCR ran for roughly 7 to 11 cycles. From the 5' RACE reads, TCRdb called clonotypes with MiXCR, one entry per CDR3 protein. Of approximately 1,000,000 distinct CDR3 sequences listed, less than 45% are singletons. The source material was blood. The receptors originated from a man younger than 30 in good health.

This clonotype was seen once. The chain has TRBV6-6 and TRBJ2-2; D possibly uses TRBD1 or TRBD2 (5 bases each). This CDR3 spans 15 amino acids. In germline, CDR1 is MNHNY, CDR2 SVGAGI (reference sequence). Trimming removed 5 bases at V and 0 bases at J, with 10 bases between. Here the CDR3 reads CASSPGHSNTGELFF. The CDR3 DNA reads as TGTGCCAGCAGTCCGGGGCACTCGAACACCGGGGAGCTGTTTTTT.

The chain joins TRBV12-3 or TRBV12-4 to TRBJ2-7; D is unclear. The assigned J gene may be wrong: the sequence end matches TRBJ2-5 better. The length of the CDR3 is 13 residues. The CDR3 coding sequence is TGTGCCAGCAGTTCTAGTCTCCGTGAGACCCAGTACTTC. Translated, it gives CASSSSLRETQYF.

This clonotype was seen ten or more times. V is TRBV7-9 and J is TRBJ1-2; D call uncertain. Trimming shortened V by 6 bases and J by 2 bases, and 7 bases separated the two germline ends. The CDR3 extends over 12 amino acids. In germline, CDR1 is SEHNR, CDR2 FQNEAQ (reference sequence). CDR3 in DNA: TGTGCCAGCAGTGAAGGGAACTATGGCTACACCTTC. Translation: CASSEGNYGYTF.

This chain joins TRBV12-3 or TRBV12-4 and TRBJ1-5; D call uncertain. V was shortened by 3 bases and J by 2 bases, with 11 bases between the two germline ends. This CDR3 region has 15 residues. Here the CDR3 DNA reads TGTGCCAGCAGTTTCTCGGGTGAGGGCAATCAGCCCCAGCATTTT. Protein product: CASSFSGEGNQPQHF.

This clonotype was seen a few times. The J gene is TRBJ2-4, the V gene TRBV2; 8 positions match TRBD1. This CDR3 is built from 15 residues. Germline values: CDR1 SNHLY, CDR2 FYNNEI. V lost 5 bases, J lost 3 bases, and 6 bases stayed unmatched. The CDR3 DNA sequence: TGTGCCAGCAGTCGGACAGGGTCAGGCAAAAACATTCAGTACTTC. Translating it yields CASSRTGSGKNIQYF.

This clonotype was detected ten times or more. V and J are TRBV7-2 and TRBJ2-3; 9 bases line up with TRBD2. Trimming took 2 bases from V and 2 from J; bases not matched to a gene: 2. The length of the CDR3 is 15 residues. Germline V CDR1 and CDR2: SGHTA, FQGNSA. CDR3 residues: CASSLSGGNTDTQYF. As DNA, the CDR3 is TGTGCCAGCAGCTTAAGCGGGGGGAACACAGATACGCAGTATTTT.

This clonotype has more than one count but fewer than ten. At one end, the junction sequence differs from germline, possibly due to a read error. This chain joins TRBV12-3 or TRBV12-4 and TRBJ1-1; 9 positions match TRBD1. This CDR3 spans 15 amino acids. Here the CDR3 reads CASSPPQGANTEAFF. CDR3 nucleotides: TGTGCCAGCAGTCCCCCACAGGGGGCGAACACTGAGGCTTTCTTT.

DNA of the CDR3: TGTGCCAGCAGCGTCGCCCAAATGGACTATGGCTACACCTTC. Its translation: CASSVAQMDYGYTF. The V gene is TRBV9, the J gene TRBJ1-2, with D unclear. Germline assignment: CDR1 SGDLS and CDR2 YYNGEE. V lost 2 bases and J 3 bases, leaving 11 bases between the germline ends. This CDR3 is 14 amino acids long.

Worth noting for this clonotype: One end of the junction varies from germline; a read error may be responsible. This chain connects TRBV20-1 to TRBJ1-1; no firm D call. The germline gives CDR1 DFQATT, CDR2 SNEGSKA (reference sequence). The CDR3 totals 10 residues. The CDR3 loop reads CSARDNVGFF. The CDR3 nucleotides read TGCAGCGCTAGAGATAACGTGGGTTTCTTT.

V and J are TRBV12-3 or TRBV12-4 and TRBJ1-2; no firm D call. V was clipped by 3 bases and J by 7 bases, with 9 bases between them. The CDR3 has 12 amino acids. The CDR3 protein is CASSLGGIGYTF. The CDR3 nucleotides are TGTGCCAGCAGTTTGGGAGGGATTGGCTACACCTTC.

The chain links TRBV7-2 to TRBJ2-7, with 13 nucleotides matching TRBD2. This CDR3 region has 17 residues. In germline, CDR1 is SGHTA, CDR2 FQGNSA. V was pared by 0 bases and J by 2 bases, with 4 bases of the junction left unmatched. The CDR3 DNA sequence: TGTGCCAGCAGCTTAGCTTCTACTAGCGGGGGGGCCTACGAGCAGTACTTC. It encodes CASSLASTSGGAYEQYF.

This clonotype was recorded at least ten times. J is TRBJ2-3 and V is TRBV20-1; weak D call: TRBD2 (6 bases). The CDR3 spans 13 residues. Germline V gives CDR1 DFQATT, CDR2 SNEGSKA (reference sequence). The CDR3 sequence is CSALTGGTDTQYF. In DNA form, the CDR3 reads TGCAGCGCCCTTACGGGAGGCACAGATACGCAGTATTTT.

This chain joins TRBV4-3 and TRBJ2-1; TRBD1 aligns across 9 bases. Germline lookup yields CDR1 LGHNA and CDR2 YSLEER. J gave up 6 bases and V 0 bases, and 3 bases lay outside the gene matches. CDR3 length equals 15 residues. DNA for the CDR3: TGCGCCAGCAGCCAAGACCGGGACAGGGCCAATGAGCAGTTCTTC. Its protein is CASSQDRDRANEQFF.

The chain links TRBV7-2 to TRBJ2-1, with D possibly being TRBD2 (5 bases). CDR1 is SGHTA, CDR2 FQGNSA, per germline. The CDR3 consists of 15 residues. V was trimmed by 4 bases and J by 0 bases, leaving 10 bases between them. CDR3 sequence reads: CASSYDRDSYNEQFF. CDR3 in DNA: TGTGCCAGCAGCTACGACCGGGACTCCTACAATGAGCAGTTCTTC.

V is TRBV20-1 and J is TRBJ1-2, with no clear D. The V gene lost 0 bases and the J gene lost 1 base, with 21 bases spanning the gap. CDR1 is DFQATT, CDR2 SNEGSKA, per germline (reference sequence). CDR3 length equals 18 residues. CDR3 in DNA: TGCAGTGCTAGAGATCTCCTCTCCCCCCAAAAGAGTAACTATGGCTACACCTTC. Encoded protein: CSARDLLSPQKSNYGYTF.

This clonotype was seen only a few times. The chain combines TRBV27 with TRBJ2-7; D possibly corresponds to TRBD1 (5 bases). The DNA end lines up better with TRBJ2-5; the J call may be wrong. The CDR3 is 16 residues long. Germline V gives CDR1 MNHEY, CDR2 SMNVEV (reference sequence). The CDR3 sequence: CASSPRQSQFVETQYF. The CDR3, as DNA: TGTGCCAGCAGTCCGCGACAGTCCCAGTTTGTTGAGACCCAGTACTTC.